This TCR beta chain was retrieved from a study of chemoradiotherapy in HPV16-positive cancers (dated by TCRdb to between 2021 and 2024). A note on the overall study: Candidate HPV-specific T-cell clones and common TCR motifs were defined through functional T-cell assays on cells from two HPV16-positive patients. The study asked whether T-cell immunity against the HPV oncoproteins E6 and E7 changes during chemoradiotherapy and whether it affects survival. TCR repertoires from under 90 patients with HPV-related cancers were then used to track the candidate HPV-specific TCRs and motifs.

As for this clone: No cognate antigen has been identified for it. No much larger clone exists at a distance of one base, and base qualities are not known.

Looking up the germline V gene (reference sequence) yields CDR1 LNHDA and CDR2 SQIVND. V loses 3 bases of germline sequence and J loses 4 bases, and the interval between the two ends is 9 bases. The CDR3 spans 13 residues, from the cysteine through the phenylalanine. Kept here is only the CDR3 DNA, which spans 39 bases and is read in frame from base 1. The receptor library was made with the immunoSEQ multiplex PCR assay. The immuneACCESS repertoire file appears here via TCRdb, limited to in-frame rearrangements. These files lack a portion of the clones; in checked studies, under half of the deficit traces to unresolved V genes, and the cause of the others is not known. The sample table records about 68,000 clones; around nine tenths of these occur just once. The top ten hold 4% to 4.5% of the sample. Study-wide findings and limitations: In HPV16-positive patients, expansion of HPV-responsive T cells during chemoradiotherapy was found to be associated with improved recurrence-free survival. Expansion of candidate HPV-specific clones and E7-related TCR motifs was observed in the tumor microenvironment during treatment, whereas no such expansion was observed for non-HPV-specific T cells. The functional definition of HPV-specific T cells was derived from only two HPV16-positive patients, and the survival association was reported for HPV16-positive patients.

Repertoires were sampled repeatedly over the course of chemoradiotherapy so that clonal expansion in the tumor microenvironment could be followed. Sample: blood, taken from a patient who underwent chemoradiotherapy. Recombination linked TRBV19 to TRBJ1-2; the D gene assignment is ambiguous. This TCR came from a human donor with HPV-associated anogenital cancer. The nucleotide sequence is given as TGTGCCAGTAGTATGAAGAACGGCTATGGCTACACCTTC. Translation gives CASSMKNGYGYTF.